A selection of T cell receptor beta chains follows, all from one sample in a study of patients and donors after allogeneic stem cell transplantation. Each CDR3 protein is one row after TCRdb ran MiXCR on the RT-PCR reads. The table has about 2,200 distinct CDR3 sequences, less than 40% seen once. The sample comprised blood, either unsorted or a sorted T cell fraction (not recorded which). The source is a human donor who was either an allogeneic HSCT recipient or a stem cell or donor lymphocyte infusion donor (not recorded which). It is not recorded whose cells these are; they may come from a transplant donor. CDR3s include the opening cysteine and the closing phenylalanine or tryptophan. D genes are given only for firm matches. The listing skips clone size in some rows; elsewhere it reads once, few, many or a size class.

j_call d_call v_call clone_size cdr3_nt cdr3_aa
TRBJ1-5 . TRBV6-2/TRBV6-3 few TGTGCCAGCAGCGGAGGGTACAATCAGCCCCAGCATTTT CASSGGYNQPQHF
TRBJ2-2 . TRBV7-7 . TGTGCCAGCAGCTTTACCCCTCCCCCCGGAACCGGGGAGCTGTTTTTT CASSFTPPPGTGELFF
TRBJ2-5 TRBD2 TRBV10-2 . TGCGCCAGCAGGACTAGCGGAGAGACCCAGTACTTC CASRTSGETQYF
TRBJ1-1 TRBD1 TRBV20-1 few TGCAGTTTCCGAGGGGGCGCATCATGGAACACTGAAGCTTTCTTT CSFRGGASWNTEAFF
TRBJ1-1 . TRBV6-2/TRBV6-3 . TGTGCCAGCAGTCTTTACCTTGAAGCTTTCTTT CASSLYLEAFF
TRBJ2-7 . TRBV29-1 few TGCAGCGTTGAAAGTGAGGCGGCCCAGTACTTC CSVESEAAQYF
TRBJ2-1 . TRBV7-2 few TGTGCCAGCGGAATGAGAGGGTACAATGAGCAGTTCTTC CASGMRGYNEQFF
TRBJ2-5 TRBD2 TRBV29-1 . TGCAGCGCCCGGGAGGCAGAGACCCAGTACTTC CSAREAETQYF
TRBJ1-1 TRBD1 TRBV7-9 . TGTGCCAGCAGCGGGGGGACAGTTGTGGGTGAAGCTTTCTTT CASSGGTVVGEAFF
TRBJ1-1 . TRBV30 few TGTGCCTGCTGGGGGAACACTGAAGCTTTCTTT CACWGNTEAFF
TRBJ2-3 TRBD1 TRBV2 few TGTGCCAGCCGACCAACGCACAGGGGGGGCACAGATACGCAGTATTTT CASRPTHRGGTDTQYF
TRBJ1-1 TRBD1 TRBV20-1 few TGCAGTGCCAAACAGGGGATCGGCACTGAAGCTTTCTTT CSAKQGIGTEAFF
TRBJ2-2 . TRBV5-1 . TGCGCCAGCCGTTTGGTCCTACAGAACACCGGGGAGCTGTTTTTT CASRLVLQNTGELFF
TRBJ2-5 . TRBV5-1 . TGCGCCAGCAGCTTACCTCAAGAGACCCAGTACTTC CASSLPQETQYF
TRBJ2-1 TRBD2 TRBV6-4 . TGTGCCAGCAGTCCCTCGACTAGCGGTTTCTACAATGAGCAGTTCTTC CASSPSTSGFYNEQFF
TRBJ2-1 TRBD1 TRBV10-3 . TGTGCCATCAGGAACCTCGACAGGGGTAATGAGCAGTTCTTC CAIRNLDRGNEQFF
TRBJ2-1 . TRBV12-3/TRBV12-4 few TGTGCCAGCAATTTCAAAGGACTGCTATACAATGAGCAGTTCTTC CASNFKGLLYNEQFF
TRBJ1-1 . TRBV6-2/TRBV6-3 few TGTGCCAGCAGCCGACGGGGGAACACTGAAGCTTTCTTT CASSRRGNTEAFF
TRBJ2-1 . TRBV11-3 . TGTGCCAGCAGCTGGAACGGGGAATTGGAGCAGTTCTTC CASSWNGELEQFF
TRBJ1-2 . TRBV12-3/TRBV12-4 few TGTGCCAGCAGTCAAATAAGAAACGATGGCTACACCTTC CASSQIRNDGYTF
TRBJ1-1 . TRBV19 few TGTGCCAGTAGTAAAAGCGCCCAGAACACTGAAGCTTTCTTT CASSKSAQNTEAFF
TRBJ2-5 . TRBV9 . TGTGCCAGCAGCGTAGGGGGTGTCTACCAAGAGACCCAGTACTTC CASSVGGVYQETQYF
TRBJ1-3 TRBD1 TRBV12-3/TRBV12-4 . TGTGCCAGCAGCGGACAGGGCAGAAACACCATATATTTT CASSGQGRNTIYF
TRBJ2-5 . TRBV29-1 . TGCAGCGTTGTGAGGGTGGCGGAGACCCAGTACTTC CSVVRVAETQYF
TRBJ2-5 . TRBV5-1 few TGCGCCAGCAGCTCCTCCGCGGAGACCCAGTACTTC CASSSSAETQYF
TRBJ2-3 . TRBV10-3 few TGTGCCACCAAATATTCCGGGAGCACAGATACGCAGTATTTT CATKYSGSTDTQYF
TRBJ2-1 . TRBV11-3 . TGTGCCAGCAGCCGTGACCCTCTGGTCAATGAGCAGTTCTTC CASSRDPLVNEQFF
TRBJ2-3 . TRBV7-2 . TGTGCCAGCAGTTCCAGCACAGATACGCAGTATTTT CASSSSTDTQYF
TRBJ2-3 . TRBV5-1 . TGCGCCAGCAGCTATGTTGCAGATACGCAGTATTTT CASSYVADTQYF
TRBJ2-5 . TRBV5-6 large TGTGCCAGCAGCTTGCGAACGGGGGAGACCCAGTACTTC CASSLRTGETQYF
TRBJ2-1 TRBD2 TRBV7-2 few TGTGCCAGCAGCTCCCAGGCGGGAGGGATTAATGAGCAGTTCTTC CASSSQAGGINEQFF
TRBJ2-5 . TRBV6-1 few TGTGCCAGCAGTCCCAGCTTCCAAGAGACCCAGTACTTC CASSPSFQETQYF
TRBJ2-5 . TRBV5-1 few TGCGCCAGCAAGGTAGCGGACCAAGAGACCCAGTACTTC CASKVADQETQYF
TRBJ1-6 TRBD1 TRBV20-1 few TGCAGTGCCAACAGTCGGGGACAGGGGGCGCGTTCACCCCTCCACTTT CSANSRGQGARSPLHF
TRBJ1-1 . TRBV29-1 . TGCAGCGTTGTAAGAACTTCGGACAGTGAAGCTTTCTTT CSVVRTSDSEAFF
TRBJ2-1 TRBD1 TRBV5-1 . TGCGCCAGCAGCTCGGGACAGGGAAGCTACAATGAGCAGTTCTTC CASSSGQGSYNEQFF
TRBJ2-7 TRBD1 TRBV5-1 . TGCGCCAGCAGCTCCGGGACAGGCTACGAGCAGTACTTC CASSSGTGYEQYF
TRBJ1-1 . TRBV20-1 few TGCAGTGCTAGAGTGGGGAGCACTGAAGCTTTCTTT CSARVGSTEAFF
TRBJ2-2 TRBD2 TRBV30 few TGTGCCTGGAGGAGCGGGGGTTTTACGACCGGGGAGCTGTTTTTT CAWRSGGFTTGELFF
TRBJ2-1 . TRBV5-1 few TGCGCCAGCAGTCCCCGGGAGAAACCCTACAATGAGCAGTTCTTC CASSPREKPYNEQFF
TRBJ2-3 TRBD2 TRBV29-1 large TGCAGCGTTGAAGGTGCGAGCGGGAGAGGAGATACGCAGTATTTT CSVEGASGRGDTQYF
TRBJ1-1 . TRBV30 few TGTGCCTGGAGTGGAGGGATGAACACTGAAGCTTTCTTT CAWSGGMNTEAFF
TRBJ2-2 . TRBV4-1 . TGCGCCAGCAGCCAAGGATCGGGTGGGACCGGGGAGCTGTTTTTT CASSQGSGGTGELFF
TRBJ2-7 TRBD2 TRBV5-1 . TGCGCCAGCAGCGGGGAGGGTTACGAGCAGTACTTC CASSGEGYEQYF
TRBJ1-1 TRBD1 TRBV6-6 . TGTGCCAGCAGTTACTCGACCCCGGACAGGCCGAACACTGAAGCTTTCTTT CASSYSTPDRPNTEAFF
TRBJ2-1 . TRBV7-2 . TGTGCCAGCAGCTTAGGGAGCAGTGGTGAGCAGTTCTTC CASSLGSSGEQFF
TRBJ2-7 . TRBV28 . TGTGCCAGCAGCCAGGCCGGACAGGGACTACGCGAGCAGTACTTC CASSQAGQGLREQYF
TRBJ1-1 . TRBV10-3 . TGTGCCATCAGTGCAAGTGCCGGCGGGAGGACTGAAGCTTTCTTT CAISASAGGRTEAFF
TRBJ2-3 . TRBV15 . TGTGCCACCAGCAGAGGGAGATGGGTTGGCACCACTAGCACAGATACGCAGTATTTT CATSRGRWVGTTSTDTQYF
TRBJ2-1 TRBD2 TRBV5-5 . TGTGCCAGCAGCTTGGGTAGCGGGAAGTACAATGAGCAGTTCTTC CASSLGSGKYNEQFF
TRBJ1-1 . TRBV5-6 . TGTGCCAGCAGGGCCGGTCACGGGGAGCGAGCTTCCTTT CASRAGHGERASF
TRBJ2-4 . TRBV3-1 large TGTGCCAGCAGCCAAGAGAGGAACATTCAGTACTTC CASSQERNIQYF
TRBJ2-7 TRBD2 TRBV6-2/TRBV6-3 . TGTGCCAGCAGTTTGGGAGGGGATACCTACGAGCAGTACTTC CASSLGGDTYEQYF
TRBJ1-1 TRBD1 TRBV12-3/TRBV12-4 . TGTGCCAGCAGTGGGGTGGACAGGGATGACACTGAAGCTTTCTTT CASSGVDRDDTEAFF
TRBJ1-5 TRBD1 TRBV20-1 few TGCAGTGCTCACGGACAGGGGGGCAATCAGCCCCAGCATTTT CSAHGQGGNQPQHF
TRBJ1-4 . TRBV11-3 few TGTGCCAGCAGCAGGGGCCTTAATGAAAAACTGTTTTTT CASSRGLNEKLFF
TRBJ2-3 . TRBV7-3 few TGTGCCAGCAGCCTCTCGAATAGGGATACGCAGTATTTT CASSLSNRDTQYF
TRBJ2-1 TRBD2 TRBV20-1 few TGCAGTGCGTACGACCGAATAGCGGGATACGACGATGAGCAGTTCTTC CSAYDRIAGYDDEQFF
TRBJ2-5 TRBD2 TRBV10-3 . TGTGCCATCAGTGAGTTTGGTAGCGGGAGGGAAGAGACCCAGTACTTC CAISEFGSGREETQYF
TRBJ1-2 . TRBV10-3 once TGTGCCATCAGGGCAGGGGATGGCTATGGCTACACCTTC CAIRAGDGYGYTF